The clone carrying this TCR beta chain was detected many times. Its cognate antigen is unknown. In germline, CDR1 is MNHEY, CDR2 SVGEGT. There are 21 residues in the CDR3. Trimming took 0 bases from V and 0 from J; bases not matched to a gene: 15. The data are from a study of metastatic and nonmetastatic thyroid tumors. Study context: Across blood and tumor or nodule tissue, repertoires from malignant and benign thyroid patients were compared with one another.

None of the patients had undergone any treatment ahead of thyroid surgery. The study, taken as a whole, reports: Within blood and tumor, benign nodules reportedly had significantly lower TCR beta diversity than malignant thyroid tumors did.

In the original workflow: For papillary thyroid cancer, a distant-metastasis classifier was constructed from CDR3 differences observed across clinicopathological groups. MiXCR reprocessed the PCR reads for TCRdb. The V and J calls follow TCRdb's processing rather than the paper's. This table holds some 20,000 clones, 16% found once. V is TRBV6-2 or TRBV6-3 and J is TRBJ2-3; TRBD2 agrees at 10 bases. This clonotype was obtained from a male donor with papillary thyroid cancer or a benign thyroid nodule (not recorded which). Some clones in this sample may be carry-over from other donors' samples. The sample taken for sequencing was blood. The CDR3 spells CASSYSILASGRAYSTDTQYF. The CDR3 nucleotides read TGTGCCAGCAGTTACTCGATTCTGGCCAGCGGGAGGGCCTATAGCACAGATACGCAGTATTTT.